The T cell receptor beta chain described here comes from a study of blood T cell repertoires in COVID-19. Study summary: The United States, Italy and Spain provided the acute and convalescent COVID-19 samples. Sample material is recorded as cDNA or gDNA derived from T cells, B-cell-depleted T cells, or PBMCs.

In the original analysis: The authors estimated nucleated cell counts from reference gene primer amplification. TCRdb's copy holds only in-frame clones and misses some; the assay was immunoSEQ multiplex PCR. D and trimming were read from the DNA, whereas the V and J calls and clone size are those reported in that table. The profile shows more than 200,000 clones, around 84% of them singletons. This clone was observed a handful of times. The CDR3 runs 14 residues. The germline V gene encodes CDR1 LNHDA and CDR2 SQIVND (reference sequence). The junction had 4 bases not matched to a gene; V was cut back by 0 bases and J by 6 bases.

The genes are TRBV19 and TRBJ2-7; the match to TRBD1 covers 8 bases. This TCR was recovered from a man aged 55 to 70 with acute or convalescent COVID-19. The sequencing sample was made of peripheral blood. CDR3 sequence: CASSIEDRGGEQYF. The CDR3 DNA sequence: TGTGCCAGTAGTATAGAAGACAGGGGAGGCGAGCAGTACTTC.